The 26 T cell receptor beta chains presented below share a single source sample, sequenced in a study of shared clonotypes between healthy human individuals. Repertoires were generated with immunoSEQ multiplex PCR, while TCRdb's copy carries only in-frame clones and drops some. The sample carries 490,000 or so clones, 79% recorded once. The sample consisted of PBMCs. All receptors come from a woman aged 35 to 49 in good health. Some clones in this sample may be carry-over from other donors' samples.

This sequence joins TRBV2 and TRBJ2-1, with 8 bases that match TRBD1. CDR3 length: 15 residues. Germline V CDR1 and CDR2: SNHLY, FYNNEI. V lost 6 bases and J lost 0; bases outside the gene matches: 4. The CDR3 loop is CASRAGTGSYNEQFF. For the CDR3, the DNA is TGTGCCAGCAGAGCCGGGACAGGCTCCTACAATGAGCAGTTCTTC.

V gene TRBV9 combines with J gene TRBJ2-1, with 7 bases aligning to TRBD2. The V gene end was trimmed by 4 bases and the J gene end by 3 bases; junction bases not matched to a gene: 7. Germline V lookup: CDR1 SGDLS, CDR2 YYNGEE. The CDR3 is 15 residues long. The CDR3 spells CASSPAGVGYNEQFF. As DNA, the CDR3 is TGTGCCAGCAGCCCGGCGGGAGTGGGCTACAATGAGCAGTTCTTC.

The chain links TRBV7-7 to TRBJ2-1, with D unresolved. The V and J ends lost 5 bases and 11 bases respectively, with 22 bases between them. Germline-derived CDR1 and CDR2 are SSHAT and FNYEAQ (reference sequence). The CDR3 consists of 15 residues. The chain's CDR3 is CASSQGRNPETKQFF. The CDR3, as DNA: TGTGCCAGCAGCCAAGGCAGGAACCCAGAAACCAAGCAGTTCTTC.

This rearrangement joins TRBV7-6 to TRBJ2-3; tentatively, D is TRBD1 (6 bases). CDR1 is SGHVS, CDR2 FNYEAQ, per germline. V was pared by 1 base and J by 0 bases, with 14 bases between. This CDR3 region has 17 residues. This CDR3 reads CASSLGWTVLSTDTQYF. DNA of the CDR3: TGTGCCAGCAGCTTAGGGTGGACAGTTTTAAGCACAGATACGCAGTATTTT.

The rearrangement uses TRBV4-3 and TRBJ2-1; D not certain. Germline V gene lookup returns CDR1 LGHNA and CDR2 YSLEER. Trimming stripped 0 bases from V and 9 bases from J, with 12 bases between. The CDR3 runs 14 residues. The CDR3 is CASSQEMSQVEQFF. CDR3 DNA: TGCGCCAGCAGCCAAGAGATGTCTCAGGTTGAGCAGTTCTTC.

V usage is TRBV6-6 and J usage is TRBJ2-7; D is undetermined. This CDR3 contains 12 residues. Trimming removed 6 bases at V and 2 bases at J, with 8 bases between. Germline-derived CDR1 and CDR2 are MNHNY and SVGAGI (reference sequence). The CDR3 spells CASSHSPYEQYF. The CDR3 nucleotides are TGTGCCAGCAGCCACAGCCCCTACGAGCAGTACTTC.

This clone occurred a few times. J is TRBJ2-7 and V is TRBV19; 8 nucleotides agree with TRBD2. Germline CDR1 LNHDA, CDR2 SQIVND (reference sequence). This CDR3 is built from 15 residues. V trimming: 7 bases; J trimming: 2 bases; junction bases outside the gene matches: 10. The CDR3 DNA is TGTGCCAGTATGGCAGGGAGCGGGAGACCCTACGAGCAGTACTTC. Its translation is CASMAGSGRPYEQYF.

This rearrangement joins TRBV29-1 to TRBJ2-1, with D possibly being TRBD2 (6 bases). Per the germline V gene, CDR1 is SQVTM and CDR2 is ANQGSEA. Trimming stripped 6 bases from V and 9 bases from J, with 18 bases between. The CDR3 extends over 13 amino acids. The CDR3 protein is CSVGRGGVVEQFF. CDR3 nucleotide sequence: TGCAGCGTCGGCCGGGGCGGGGTCGTTGAGCAGTTCTTC.

The J gene is TRBJ2-7, the V gene TRBV30, with 9 positions matching TRBD2. The CDR3 has 13 residues. The J segment lost 10 bases and the V segment lost 0 bases, leaving 7 bases of the junction unmatched. CDR1 and CDR2 (germline): GTSNPN, SVGIG (reference sequence). DNA for the CDR3: TGTGCCTGGAGTGTATTGAGCGGGAGGCTTCAGTACTTC. This encodes CAWSVLSGRLQYF.

The rearrangement joins TRBV2 to TRBJ2-1; maybe TRBD2 (6 bases). Between the trimmed V and J ends, which lost 8 bases and 0 bases, there was a span of 20 bases. Germline CDR1 reads SNHLY; CDR2 reads FYNNEI. This CDR3 has 17 residues. The CDR3, as DNA: TGTGCCAGCGAAGGACGGACTACCGAAATCTCCTACAATGAGCAGTTCTTC. Its translation is CASEGRTTEISYNEQFF.

V is TRBV7-9 and J is TRBJ2-1, with TRBD2 matching over 8 bases. Germline lookup yields CDR1 SEHNR and CDR2 FQNEAQ (reference sequence). The CDR3 length is 17 residues. The trim removed 2 bases at V and 7 bases at J, leaving 13 bases unmatched. CDR3 sequence: CASSLKGGTRRLNEQFF. The CDR3 DNA reads as TGTGCCAGCAGCTTAAAGGGGGGGACTAGGAGGTTAAATGAGCAGTTCTTC.

CDR3 amino acids: CASRATRTANATNEKLFF. The CDR3 coding sequence is TGTGCCAGCAGGGCCACCCGGACAGCAAATGCAACTAATGAAAAACTGTTTTTT. V and J are TRBV7-3 and TRBJ1-4; D is possibly TRBD1 (6 bases). V lost 6 bases and J 0 bases, leaving 20 bases between the germline ends. The CDR3 consists of 18 residues. In germline, CDR1 is SGHTA, CDR2 FQGTGA.

This sequence joins TRBV4-2 and TRBJ2-1; D could derive from TRBD1 or TRBD2 (5 bases each). V gave up 4 bases and J gave up 8 bases, with 21 bases separating them. The germline CDR1 and CDR2 sequences are LGHNA and YNFKEQ. This CDR3 comprises 16 residues. The CDR3 DNA reads as TGTGCCAGCAGCCTCTCCGGGACCCCGCCCCTGGATGAGCAGTTCTTC. Translating gives CASSLSGTPPLDEQFF.

The rearrangement uses TRBV7-2 and TRBJ1-2; maybe TRBD1 (5 bases). The ends were cut back, 11 bases at V and 10 bases at J, with 11 bases in the middle. The CDR3 consists of 9 residues. The germline gives CDR1 SGHTA, CDR2 FQGNSA. The DNA for the CDR3 is TGTGCCCTGGGACCTATCTACACCTTC. It is translated as CALGPIYTF.

This clone showed up just once. V and J are TRBV28 and TRBJ2-7, with TRBD2 matching over 9 bases. The V gene end was trimmed by 7 bases and the J gene end by 1 base; junction bases not matched to a gene: 11. Germline CDR1 and CDR2: MDHEN and SYDVKM. The CDR3 covers 16 residues. The CDR3 is CASTQLGLAGSYEQYF. CDR3 coding DNA: TGTGCCAGCACCCAATTAGGGCTAGCGGGGTCCTACGAGCAGTACTTC. The variable domain in full, with the rest retrieved from reference TRBV28 and TRBJ2-7, is DVKVTQSSRYLVKRTGEKVFLECVQDMDHENMFWYRQDPGLGLRLIYFSYDVKMKEKGDIPEGYSVSREKKERFSLILESASTNQTSMYLCASTQLGLAGSYEQYFGPGTRLTVT.

The V call is TRBV7-6, the J call TRBJ1-1; TRBD1 might be the D (5 bases). The germline CDR1 and CDR2 sequences are SGHVS and FNYEAQ. V lost 6 bases, J lost 4 bases, and 18 bases lay in between. This CDR3 has 15 residues. CDR3: CASRPSPGTGTEAFF. The CDR3 nucleotides read TGTGCCAGCAGACCCTCCCCGGGGACGGGCACTGAAGCTTTCTTT.

In DNA form, the CDR3 reads TGTGCCAGCAGCGTAGAACTAGGTTCCTACGAGCAGTACTTC. It encodes CASSVELGSYEQYF. The chain combines TRBV9 with TRBJ2-7; tentative D call: TRBD2 (5 bases). V was shortened by 0 bases and J by 1 base, with 8 bases between the two germline ends. The V gene's germline CDR1 is SGDLS and CDR2 YYNGEE. This CDR3 spans 14 amino acids.

Points on this clone: Other DNA sequences of this sample code for an identical CDR3. The gene calls are TRBV20-1 and TRBJ1-1; D not resolved. The CDR3 has 11 amino acids. V shed 4 bases and J shed 1 base, with 4 bases lying between them. CDR1 is DFQATT and CDR2 is SNEGSKA in the germline V gene (reference sequence). The CDR3 spells CSANGNTEAFF. The CDR3 DNA follows: TGCAGTGCTAATGGGAACACTGAAGCTTTCTTT.

V usage is TRBV5-1 and J usage is TRBJ1-1, with 11 positions matching TRBD1. The CDR3 runs to 17 residues. The germline gives CDR1 SGHRS, CDR2 YFSETQ. V gave up 0 bases and J gave up 5 bases; unmatched junction bases: 9. This chain's CDR3 is CASSLGTGGPPRTEAFF. CDR3 in DNA: TGCGCCAGCAGCTTGGGGACAGGGGGCCCCCCACGGACTGAAGCTTTCTTT.

The chain has TRBV4-3 and TRBJ2-7, with D maybe TRBD1 (6 bases). The CDR3 totals 18 residues. The germline V gene encodes CDR1 LGHNA and CDR2 YSLEER. V lost 0 bases, J lost 0 bases, and 18 bases lay in between. CDR3 sequence (DNA): TGCGCCAGCAGCCAAGATCTTCCCGGGGCAGGGGTCTCCTACGAGCAGTACTTC. It encodes CASSQDLPGAGVSYEQYF.

The rearrangement uses TRBV10-2 and TRBJ2-6; TRBD1 is a possible D gene (5 bases). The CDR3 consists of 14 residues. V was shortened by 6 bases and J by 0 bases, with 6 bases between the two germline ends. The V gene's germline CDR1 is WSHSY and CDR2 SAAADI. In DNA, the CDR3 is TGCGCCAGCAGAGGGGTCTCTGGGGCCAACGTCCTGACTTTC. It yields the protein CASRGVSGANVLTF.

The gene calls are TRBV28 and TRBJ2-5, with 7 nucleotides matching TRBD2. Trimming removed 8 bases from V and 7 bases from J; junction bases left unmatched: 13. Germline values: CDR1 MDHEN, CDR2 SYDVKM. The CDR3 is 14 amino acids. CDR3 sequence reads: CASAAAGVKGTQYF. CDR3 bases: TGTGCCAGCGCGGCGGCGGGAGTGAAAGGGACCCAGTACTTC.

The V and J genes are TRBV15 and TRBJ2-1; TRBD2 might be the D (5 bases). The length of the CDR3 is 14 residues. Trimming shortened V by 3 bases and J by 2 bases, and 8 bases separated the two germline ends. Germline lookup yields CDR1 LNHNV and CDR2 YYDKDF (reference sequence). CDR3 bases: TGTGCCACCAGCAGGGCCGGGACCTACAATGAGCAGTTCTTC. This codes for CATSRAGTYNEQFF.

This chain uses TRBV11-3 with TRBJ2-2; 11 bases match TRBD2. The junction had 6 bases not matched to a gene; V was cut back by 5 bases and J by 4 bases. Germline V gene sequence: CDR1 SGHNT, CDR2 YENEEA. CDR3 length: 16 residues. The CDR3 region is CASSASLAGVTGELFF. CDR3 coding DNA: TGTGCCAGCAGCGCGTCACTAGCGGGAGTCACCGGGGAGCTGTTTTTT.

The chain has TRBV7-3 and TRBJ1-3; 11 bases line up with TRBD1. The V segment lost 4 bases and the J segment 0 bases; nucleotides outside the gene matches: 8. This CDR3 region has 18 residues. Germline V lookup: CDR1 SGHTA, CDR2 FQGTGA. The CDR3 DNA reads as TGTGCCAGCAGCTCGGACAGGGGGCCGGTAAACTCTGGAAACACCATATATTTT. This codes for CASSSDRGPVNSGNTIYF.

This clone was seen at least ten times. The chain joins TRBV7-9 to TRBJ1-3; no firm D call. Germline CDR1 reads SEHNR; CDR2 reads FQNEAQ (reference sequence). V was cut by 1 base and J by 2 bases, with 3 bases left in between. This CDR3 is 13 amino acids long. DNA for the CDR3: TGTGCCAGCAGCTTAGGGACTGGAAACACCATATATTTT. Translating it yields CASSLGTGNTIYF. The full variable domain, completed using reference TRBV7-9 and TRBJ1-3, is DTGVSQNPRHKITKRGQNVTFRCDPISEHNRLYWYRQTLGQGPEFLTYFQNEAQLEKSRLLSDRFSAERPKGSFSTLEIQRTEQGDSAMYLCASSLGTGNTIYFGEGSWLTVV.